The clone carrying this TCR beta chain showed up just a few times. iRepertoire HTBI primers and Arm-PCR of CDR3 regions built TCR beta libraries. MiXCR, run by TCRdb on the multiplex PCR reads, gives a single entry per CDR3 protein. The sample holds 360,000 or so distinct CDR3 sequences, roughly 15% seen once. Noted time point: newly diagnosed GD, antithyroid drugs for less than 3 months. The TCR library was made from RNA that had been extracted from PBMCs in TRIzol. The source of the sample is a study of regulatory T cells in long-lasting Graves disease. V gave up 2 bases and J gave up 0 bases, with 9 bases separating them. Germline V gene lookup returns CDR1 SGDLS and CDR2 YYNGEE. The CDR3 consists of 14 residues. The data were also submitted as part of a second study, on T cells in Graves' hyperthyroidism and ophthalmopathy. Per that paper: Diagnosis rested on symptoms, serum thyroxine and TRAb, thyroid ultrasound, and orbital computed tomography.

The TCR originated in a young woman with Graves disease. The chain carries TRBV9 and TRBJ2-7, with a tentative D call TRBD2 (6 bases). The sample in question was peripheral blood mononuclear cells (PBMCs), obtained at new diagnosis, from a patient treated with antithyroid drugs. This chain's CDR3 is CASSVGSASYEQYF. The CDR3 DNA follows: TGTGCCAGCAGCGTCGGGAGCGCCTCCTACGAGCAGTACTTC.